This T cell receptor beta chain emerged from a study of cytomegalovirus exposure and HLA in healthy donors. V lost 0 bases and J 5 bases, leaving 14 bases between the germline ends. The CDR3 totals 15 residues. CDR1 is MGHRA and CDR2 is YSYEKL in the germline V gene. A multiplex PCR was run with 60 Vbeta primers and 13 Jbeta primers. Repertoires were generated with immunoSEQ multiplex PCR, while TCRdb's copy carries only in-frame clones and drops some. This sample's clone table lists 150,000 to 200,000 clones. This sequence originates from a woman in her sixties in good health and CMV-seronegative. The chain carries TRBV4-1 and TRBJ2-7; D possibly corresponds to TRBD1 (6 bases). Sequenced material: PBMCs. This CDR3 reads CASSQDTRGSNEQYF. CDR3 coding DNA: TGCGCCAGCAGCCAAGATACGAGGGGGTCGAACGAGCAGTACTTC.